A selection of T cell receptor beta chains follows, all from one sample in a study of T cell responses to AZD1222 COVID-19 vaccine. Clones were read by immunoSEQ multiplex PCR, and TCRdb kept only the in-frame ones, dropping some. The sample lists roughly 170,000 clones, 85% to 90% seen once, with more than 0.4% in the top ten. The input for sequencing was peripheral blood, taken on day 0 of AZD1222 vaccination. These receptors were taken from an adult in good health. Both conserved end residues are part of each CDR3. The D gene is left open where the match is weak. Size is stated for part of the rows, as once, few or many counts, or as a class when the clone is expanded.

d_call j_call v_call clone_size cdr3_aa cdr3_nt
- TRBJ1-1 TRBV7-9 - CASSLNGGRTNTEAFF TGTGCCAGCAGCTTAAACGGCGGCAGAACAAACACTGAAGCTTTCTTT
- TRBJ1-2 TRBV7-9 - CASSLGDHGGYGYTF TGTGCCAGCAGCTTAGGAGATCATGGGGGCTATGGCTACACCTTC
TRBD1 TRBJ1-6 TRBV3-1/TRBV3-2 - CASSQVTGGNSPLHF TGTGCCAGCAGCCAAGTTACAGGGGGTAATTCACCCCTCCACTTT
- TRBJ1-2 TRBV12-3/TRBV12-4 - CASFTAESYGYTF TGTGCCAGTTTTACGGCAGAGAGCTATGGCTACACCTTC
- TRBJ1-1 TRBV18 few CASSPPLNPEAFF TGTGCCAGCTCACCACCGTTGAACCCTGAAGCTTTCTTT
TRBD1 TRBJ2-7 TRBV27 - CASSFRGRGVEQYF TGTGCCAGCAGTTTCAGGGGGCGGGGAGTGGAGCAGTACTTC
- TRBJ1-6 TRBV5-1 - CASSLLAGLDSPLHF TGCGCCAGCAGCTTACTCGCTGGTCTTGATTCACCCCTCCACTTT
- TRBJ2-1 TRBV5-1 - CASSPGQTNEQFF TGCGCCAGCAGCCCCGGACAGACCAATGAGCAGTTCTTC
- TRBJ1-2 TRBV28 - CASSLPPAGGYTF TGTGCCAGCAGTTTGCCCCCGGCAGGAGGCTACACCTTC
- TRBJ2-7 TRBV28 - CASSPPAYEQYF TGTGCCAGCAGTCCGCCCGCCTACGAGCAGTACTTC
- TRBJ1-4 TRBV30 - CAWSKDGGEKLFF TGTGCCTGGAGTAAGGACGGAGGAGAAAAACTGTTTTTT
- TRBJ2-7 TRBV4-1 - CASSQERQAYEQYF TGCGCCAGCAGCCAAGAGAGACAGGCCTACGAGCAGTACTTC
- TRBJ2-3 TRBV4-3 - CASSPLGTDTQYF TGCGCCAGCAGCCCCCTGGGCACAGATACGCAGTATTTT
TRBD1 TRBJ2-7 TRBV27 - CASSSPGQGAYEQYF TGTGCCAGCAGCTCCCCGGGACAGGGGGCCTACGAGCAGTACTTC
TRBD1 TRBJ2-3 TRBV4-1 - CASSQPGQGTDTQYF TGCGCCAGCAGCCAACCGGGACAGGGAACAGATACGCAGTATTTT
- TRBJ1-1 TRBV13 - CASSRVAGNTEAFF TGTGCCAGCAGCCGCGTCGCCGGTAACACTGAAGCTTTCTTT
- TRBJ2-7 TRBV10-2 - CASSGSVEQYF TGCGCCAGCAGTGGGTCAGTCGAGCAGTACTTC
TRBD1 TRBJ1-5 TRBV7-8 - CASSPGQGNQPQHF TGTGCCAGCAGCCCCGGACAGGGGAATCAGCCCCAGCATTTT
TRBD1 TRBJ1-6 TRBV13 - CASSTTGSSYNSPLHF TGTGCCAGCAGCACGACAGGGAGCTCCTATAATTCACCCCTCCACTTT
- TRBJ2-3 TRBV7-3 - CASSFMGTDTQYF TGTGCCAGCAGCTTCATGGGCACAGATACGCAGTATTTT
TRBD2 TRBJ2-3 TRBV18 few CASSRSGSSDTQYF TGTGCCAGCTCTCGTAGCGGGAGCTCAGATACGCAGTATTTT
- TRBJ1-5 TRBV28 - CASAGDQPQHF TGTGCCAGCGCCGGCGACCAGCCCCAGCATTTT
TRBD2 TRBJ2-5 TRBV14 - CASSLQGFLAGDQETQYF TGTGCCAGCAGCCTACAGGGCTTCCTAGCGGGAGACCAAGAGACCCAGTACTTC
- TRBJ2-7 TRBV6-2/TRBV6-3 - CASSYGREYEQYF TGTGCCAGCAGTTACGGCAGGGAGTACGAGCAGTACTTC
- TRBJ1-5 TRBV6-6 few CASSRSKGGQGNNQPQHF TGTGCCAGCAGTCGATCGAAGGGTGGTCAGGGAAACAATCAGCCCCAGCATTTT
TRBD2 TRBJ2-3 TRBV6-5 - CASSSYPSGREDTQYF TGTGCCAGCAGTTCTTACCCGAGCGGGAGGGAAGATACGCAGTATTTT
TRBD1 TRBJ1-1 TRBV6-5 few CASSQLGQGYTEAFF TGTGCCAGCAGTCAACTCGGACAGGGTTATACTGAAGCTTTCTTT
TRBD1 TRBJ1-5 TRBV19 - CASSRDSYSNQPQHF TGTGCCAGTAGTAGGGACAGCTATAGCAATCAGCCCCAGCATTTT
- TRBJ1-1 TRBV7-3 - CASSAGHQNTEAFF TGTGCCAGCAGCGCCGGACACCAGAACACTGAAGCTTTCTTT
- TRBJ2-7 TRBV5-1 - CASSLRTGTYEQYF TGCGCCAGCAGCCTCCGGACGGGGACCTACGAGCAGTACTTC
- TRBJ1-1 TRBV7-8 - CASSTPGQEAFF TGTGCCAGCAGCACACCCGGGCAAGAAGCTTTCTTT
- TRBJ1-4 TRBV10-2 - CASSKREEKLFF TGCGCCAGCAGTAAGAGAGAGGAAAAACTGTTTTTT
- TRBJ1-5 TRBV5-1 once CASSPADSSNQPQHF TGCGCCAGCAGCCCTGCGGACAGTAGCAATCAGCCCCAGCATTTT
- TRBJ1-1 TRBV25-1 - CASSDPAGLVNTEAFF TGTGCCAGCAGTGATCCCGCAGGGCTAGTGAACACTGAAGCTTTCTTT
TRBD2 TRBJ2-2 TRBV5-4 - CASSSYGLAGGDTGELFF TGTGCCAGCAGCTCGTATGGGCTAGCGGGAGGGGACACCGGGGAGCTGTTTTTT
TRBD1 TRBJ1-1 TRBV7-9 - CASSKQGAKNTEAFF TGTGCCAGCAGCAAACAGGGGGCAAAGAACACTGAAGCTTTCTTT
- TRBJ1-4 TRBV9 - CASSQTGTLQEKLFF TGTGCCAGCAGTCAAACCGGGACACTTCAAGAAAAACTGTTTTTT
- TRBJ2-1 TRBV11-2 - CASSLGSIKPEQFF TGTGCCTCCTCCCTAGGGAGCATCAAGCCTGAGCAGTTCTTC
TRBD2 TRBJ2-1 TRBV19 - CASIGRGSYNEQFF TGTGCCAGTATCGGGAGGGGGTCCTACAATGAGCAGTTCTTC
TRBD2 TRBJ2-2 TRBV6-4 - CASSREVHTGELFF TGTGCCAGCAGCCGGGAGGTTCACACCGGGGAGCTGTTTTTT
- TRBJ2-2 TRBV7-3 - CASSQYGNTGELFF TGTGCCAGCAGCCAGTACGGGAACACCGGGGAGCTGTTTTTT
TRBD1 TRBJ2-7 TRBV6-6 many CASSPPSRPGQGVYEQYF TGTGCCAGCAGTCCTCCCTCTCGCCCGGGACAGGGGGTTTACGAGCAGTACTTC
- TRBJ1-4 TRBV11-2 - CASSLGHNEKLFF TGTGCCAGCAGCTTGGGGCACAATGAAAAACTGTTTTTT
- TRBJ2-4 TRBV19 - CASSIGVGIGTKNIQYF TGTGCCAGTAGTATTGGTGTGGGGATTGGAACCAAAAACATTCAGTACTTC
- TRBJ1-2 TRBV24-1 - CATSDLPFDGVANYGYTF TGTGCCACCAGTGATTTACCTTTCGACGGAGTAGCTAACTATGGCTACACCTTC
- TRBJ2-3 TRBV7-8 - CASRFLGGATDTQYF TGTGCCAGCCGCTTCCTGGGGGGGGCCACAGATACGCAGTATTTT
- TRBJ2-3 TRBV7-3 once CASSLGGNTDTQYF TGTGCCAGCAGCTTAGGTGGGAACACAGATACGCAGTATTTT
TRBD1 TRBJ2-7 TRBV4-2 - CASSRKGAGASYEQYF TGTGCCAGCAGCCGAAAGGGGGCAGGGGCCTCCTACGAGCAGTACTTC
TRBD1 TRBJ1-1 TRBV10-1 - CASSPRTGVEAFF TGCGCCAGCAGTCCGAGGACAGGGGTGGAAGCTTTCTTT
TRBD1 TRBJ1-2 TRBV5-1 - CASSSRTGATAYGYTF TGCGCCAGCAGCTCCCGGACAGGGGCCACGGCATATGGCTACACCTTC
- TRBJ1-2 TRBV30 - CALSYGYTF TGTGCCTTAAGTTATGGCTACACCTTC
TRBD2 TRBJ2-3 TRBV10-2 - CASSPSGRVDTQYF TGCGCCAGCAGCCCCTCCGGGAGGGTGGATACGCAGTATTTT
- TRBJ1-6 TRBV7-8 once CASSPTGYDSPLHF TGTGCCAGCAGCCCAACAGGGTACGATTCACCCCTCCACTTT
TRBD2 TRBJ2-2 TRBV19 once CASRPLAGAITGELFF TGTGCCAGTAGACCCCTAGCGGGGGCTATCACCGGGGAGCTGTTTTTT
TRBD1 TRBJ1-5 TRBV11-2 - CASSPGQGNQPQHF TGTGCCAGCAGCCCGGGACAGGGTAATCAGCCCCAGCATTTT
- TRBJ2-7 TRBV7-9 - CASSPEYEQYF TGTGCCAGCAGCCCGGAATACGAGCAGTACTTC